The TCR beta chain under discussion was sequenced for a study of shared clonotypes between healthy human individuals. Across the study: Used for every donor were three CD4 naive, three CD4 memory, two CD8 naive and one CD8 memory plate.

J lost 0 bases, V lost 0 bases, and 11 bases had no gene match. Germline V gives CDR1 MGHRA, CDR2 YSYEKL. The CDR3 contains 19 residues. Some clones are missing from TCRdb's copy, which holds only in-frame ones; the method was immunoSEQ multiplex PCR. Of nearly 750,000 clones listed, 72% are singletons. The chain carries TRBV4-1 and TRBJ2-4; 7 nucleotides line up with TRBD2. The TCR comes from a woman aged 25 to 39 in good health. Sequencing was carried out using memory CD4+ T cells sorted from blood. Subset meaning: CD45RA-negative fraction. The CDR3 DNA reads TGCGCCAGCAGCCAAGATAGGGGTAGCGGGTTACTAGCCAAAAACATTCAGTACTTC. Translated: CASSQDRGSGLLAKNIQYF.